The 6 T cell receptor beta chains below come from one sample, sequenced in a study of T cell responses to AZD1222 COVID-19 vaccine. Libraries were prepared by immunoSEQ multiplex PCR; TCRdb keeps only in-frame clonotypes and omits some of them. The data contain about 130,000 clones, about 90% of them seen just once; the ten biggest clones take up 8.5% to 12%. The sample was peripheral blood, taken on day 0 of AZD1222 vaccination. These receptor sequences come from an adult in good health.

The rearrangement links TRBV3-1 (or the pseudogene TRBV3-2) to TRBJ2-5; D unclear. CDR1 is LGHDT and CDR2 is YNNKEL in the germline V gene (reference sequence). V gave up 7 bases and J gave up 4 bases, with 16 bases separating them. The length of the CDR3 is 14 residues. CDR3 amino acids: CASNLRESIETQYF. In DNA, the CDR3 is TGTGCCAGCAACTTAAGAGAGAGTATAGAGACCCAGTACTTC.

The V and J genes are TRBV7-8 and TRBJ1-1, with D maybe TRBD1 (6 bases). Germline CDR1 reads SGHVS; CDR2 reads FQNEAQ. The V end lost 4 bases, the J end lost 0 bases, and 12 bases lay between the germline ends. The CDR3 covers 15 residues. The CDR3 protein is CASSSYRAMNTEAFF. CDR3 in DNA: TGTGCCAGCAGCTCTTACAGGGCTATGAACACTGAAGCTTTCTTT.

To note about this clone: This CDR3 is also generated by other DNA sequences in the sample. The rearrangement joins TRBV7-2 to TRBJ2-5; 8 nucleotides line up with TRBD1. Looked up from germline, CDR1 is SGHTA and CDR2 is FQGNSA. The CDR3 has 13 amino acids. V lost 5 bases and J lost 5; bases outside the gene matches: 4. CDR3 region: CASSRTGGETQYF. Here the CDR3 DNA reads TGTGCCAGCAGCAGAACAGGGGGTGAGACCCAGTACTTC.

The V and J genes are TRBV28 and TRBJ2-7; 7 bases match TRBD1. The CDR3 is 14 residues long. The V gene's germline CDR1 is MDHEN and CDR2 SYDVKM. J was trimmed by 7 bases and V by 1 base; bases with no gene match: 7. The CDR3 DNA is TGTGCCAGCAGTTTATTGAGGGGGCCGGGGGAGCAGTACTTC. Translating gives CASSLLRGPGEQYF.

The chain links TRBV6-5 to TRBJ1-2, with 7 positions matching TRBD1. The V gene's germline CDR1 is MNHEY and CDR2 SVGAGI. The CDR3 is 12 residues long. Germline trimming cut 4 bases from V and 4 bases from J; bases unmatched to any gene: 0. In DNA form, the CDR3 reads TGTGCCAGCAGTTGGACAGGCTATGGCTACACCTTC. Translated: CASSWTGYGYTF.

The CDR3 DNA reads as TGTGCCAGCAGTCCCCCTGACGCCGGGGAGCTGTTTTTT. This encodes CASSPPDAGELFF. The J gene is TRBJ2-2, the V gene TRBV6-5; D gene uncertain. Germline loops: CDR1 MNHEY, CDR2 SVGAGI. The CDR3 runs to 13 residues. V was trimmed by 5 bases and J by 6 bases, leaving 10 bases between them.